This TCR beta chain derives from a study of kidney transplant recipient with SARS-CoV-2 infection. TCRdb re-called the reads with MiXCR, one entry per CDR3 protein. The sample has 250,000 or so distinct CDR3 sequences, under 35% seen once; the top ten hold about 7%. This clonotype has a handful of counts. The material sequenced was a blood sample, taken at baseline and between days 110 and 120 from a kidney transplant recipient. The origin of this receptor is a male patient between 25 and 39 years old who had COVID-19 and was a kidney transplant recipient. Some of the T cells might come from the graft donor.

The CDR3 is CSGTSGSGEDTQYF. CDR3 DNA sequence: TGCAGTGGGACGAGCGGGAGCGGGGAAGATACGCAGTATTTT. The J gene is TRBJ2-3, the V gene TRBV20-1, with 8 bases fitting TRBD2. CDR3 length equals 14 residues. Germline CDR1 is DFQATT and CDR2 is SNEGSKA (reference sequence). V lost 7 bases, J lost 5 bases, and 11 bases stayed unmatched.